This T cell receptor (beta chain) is drawn from a study of T cell changes during pregnancy in multiple sclerosis. The data were produced by immunoSEQ multiplex PCR, yet TCRdb's version contains in-frame clones alone and is incomplete. Of some 110,000 clones listed, roughly 92% were seen once; the top ten hold less than 2%. Remarks on this clone: This sample includes further DNA sequences coding for the same CDR3.

Germline values: CDR1 SEHNR, CDR2 FQNEAQ (reference sequence). This CDR3 comprises 13 residues. J was trimmed by 3 bases and V by 5 bases; bases with no gene match: 3. This chain connects TRBV7-9 to TRBJ1-2; TRBD1 agrees at 7 bases. The specimen was peripheral blood, collected in the third trimester of pregnancy. This receptor was obtained from a female donor with multiple sclerosis, enrolled in a pregnancy study. The CDR3: CASSRGGDYGYTF. The CDR3 nucleotides are TGTGCCAGCAGCCGAGGGGGCGACTATGGCTACACCTTC.